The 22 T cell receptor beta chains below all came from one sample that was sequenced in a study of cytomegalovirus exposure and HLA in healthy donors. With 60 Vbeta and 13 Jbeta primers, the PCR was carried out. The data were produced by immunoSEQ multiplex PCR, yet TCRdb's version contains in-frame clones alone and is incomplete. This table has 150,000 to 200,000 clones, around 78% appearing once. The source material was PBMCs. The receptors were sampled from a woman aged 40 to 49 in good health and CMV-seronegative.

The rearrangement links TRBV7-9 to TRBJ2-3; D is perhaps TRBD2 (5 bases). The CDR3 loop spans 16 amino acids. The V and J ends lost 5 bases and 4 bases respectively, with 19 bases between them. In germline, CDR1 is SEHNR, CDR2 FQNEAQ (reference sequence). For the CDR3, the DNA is TGTGCCAGCAGCGGAAGGACTGAAATTCTTGCAGATACGCAGTATTTT. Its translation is CASSGRTEILADTQYF.

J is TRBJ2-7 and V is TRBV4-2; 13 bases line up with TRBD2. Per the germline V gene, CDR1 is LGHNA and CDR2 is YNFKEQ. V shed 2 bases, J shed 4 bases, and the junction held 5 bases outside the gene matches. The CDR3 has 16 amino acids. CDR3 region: CASSQPGTSGTYEQYF. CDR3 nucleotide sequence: TGTGCCAGCAGCCAACCGGGGACTAGCGGGACTTACGAGCAGTACTTC.

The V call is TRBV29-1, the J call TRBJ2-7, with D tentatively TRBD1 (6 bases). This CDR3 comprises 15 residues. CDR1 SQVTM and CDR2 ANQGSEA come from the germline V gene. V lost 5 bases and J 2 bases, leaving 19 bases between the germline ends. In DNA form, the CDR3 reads TGCAGCGTTAATCGATGGACAGAGAAGCCCTACGAGCAGTACTTC. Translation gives CSVNRWTEKPYEQYF.

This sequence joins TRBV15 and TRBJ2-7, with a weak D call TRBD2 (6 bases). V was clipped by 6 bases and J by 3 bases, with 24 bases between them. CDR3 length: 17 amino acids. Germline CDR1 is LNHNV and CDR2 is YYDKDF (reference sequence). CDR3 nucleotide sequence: TGTGCCACCAGAACGGGACTCAGCTCGGGATCCGTCTACGAGCAGTACTTC. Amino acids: CATRTGLSSGSVYEQYF.

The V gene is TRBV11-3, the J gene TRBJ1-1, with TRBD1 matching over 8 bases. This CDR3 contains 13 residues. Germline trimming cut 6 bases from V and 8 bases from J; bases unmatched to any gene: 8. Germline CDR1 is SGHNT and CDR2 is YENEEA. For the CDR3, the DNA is TGTGCCAGCAGTTATTCGACAGGGGCCGAAGCTTTCTTT. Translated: CASSYSTGAEAFF. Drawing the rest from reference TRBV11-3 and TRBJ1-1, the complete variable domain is EAGVVQSPRYKIIEKKQPVAFWCNPISGHNTLYWYLQNLGQGPELLIRYENEEAVDDSQLPKDRFSAERLKGVDSTLKIQPAELGDSAVYLCASSYSTGAEAFFGQGTRLTVV.

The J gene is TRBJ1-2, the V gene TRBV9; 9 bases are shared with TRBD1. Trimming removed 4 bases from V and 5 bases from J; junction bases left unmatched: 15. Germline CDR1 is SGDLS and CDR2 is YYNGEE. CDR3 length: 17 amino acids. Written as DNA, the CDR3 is TGTGCCAGCAGCCCGACCAGGACAGGGGAGGTGAGATATGGCTACACCTTC. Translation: CASSPTRTGEVRYGYTF.

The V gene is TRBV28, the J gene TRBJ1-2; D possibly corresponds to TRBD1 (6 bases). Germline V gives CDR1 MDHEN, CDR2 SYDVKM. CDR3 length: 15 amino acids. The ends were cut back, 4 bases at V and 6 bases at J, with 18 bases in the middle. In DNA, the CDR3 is TGTGCCAGCAGTTCTGCGGGGGGCGCGAATAATGGCTACACCTTC. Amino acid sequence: CASSSAGGANNGYTF.

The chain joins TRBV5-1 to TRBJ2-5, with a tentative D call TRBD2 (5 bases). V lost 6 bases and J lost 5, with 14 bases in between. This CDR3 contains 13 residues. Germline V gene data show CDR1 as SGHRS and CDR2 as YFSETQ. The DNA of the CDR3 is TGCGCCAGCATGGATAACGGGGTGGAGACCCAGTACTTC. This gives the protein CASMDNGVETQYF.

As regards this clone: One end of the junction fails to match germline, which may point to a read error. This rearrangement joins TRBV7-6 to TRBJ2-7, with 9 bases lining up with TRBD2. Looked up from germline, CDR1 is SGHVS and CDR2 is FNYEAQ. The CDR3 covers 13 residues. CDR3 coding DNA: TGTGCCAGCAGCCTAGCGGGGCCCTACGAGCAGTACTTC. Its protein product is CASSLAGPYEQYF.

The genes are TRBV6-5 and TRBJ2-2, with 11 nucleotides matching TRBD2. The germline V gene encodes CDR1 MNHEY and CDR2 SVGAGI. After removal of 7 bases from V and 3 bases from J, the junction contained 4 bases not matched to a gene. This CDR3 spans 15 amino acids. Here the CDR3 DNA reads TGTGCCAGCACCCTACTAGCGGGAGACACCGGGGAGCTGTTTTTT. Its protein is CASTLLAGDTGELFF.

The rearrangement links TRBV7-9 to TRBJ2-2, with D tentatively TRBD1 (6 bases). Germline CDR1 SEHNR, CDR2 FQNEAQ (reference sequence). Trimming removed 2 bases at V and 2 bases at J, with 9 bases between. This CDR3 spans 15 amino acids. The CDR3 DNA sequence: TGTGCCAGCAGCTTACAGGGGTCTAACACCGGGGAGCTGTTTTTT. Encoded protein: CASSLQGSNTGELFF.

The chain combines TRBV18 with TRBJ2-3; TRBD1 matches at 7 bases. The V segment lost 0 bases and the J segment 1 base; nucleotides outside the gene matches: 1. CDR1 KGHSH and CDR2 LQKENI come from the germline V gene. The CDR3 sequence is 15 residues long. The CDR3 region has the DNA TGTGCCAGCTCACCACCTACAGGGGGCACAGATACGCAGTATTTT. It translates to CASSPPTGGTDTQYF.

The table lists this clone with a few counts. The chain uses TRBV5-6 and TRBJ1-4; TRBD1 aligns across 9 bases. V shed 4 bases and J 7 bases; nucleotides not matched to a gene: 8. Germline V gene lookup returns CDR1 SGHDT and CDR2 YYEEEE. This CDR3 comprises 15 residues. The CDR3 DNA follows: TGTGCCAGCAGCATCCTGGGACAGGGTACTGAAAAACTGTTTTTT. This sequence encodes CASSILGQGTEKLFF. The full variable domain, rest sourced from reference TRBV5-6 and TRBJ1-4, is DAGVTQSPTHLIKTRGQQVTLRCSPKSGHDTVSWYQQALGQGPQFIFQYYEEEERQRGNFPDRFSGHQFPNYSSELNVNALLLGDSALYLCASSILGQGTEKLFFGSGTQLSVL.

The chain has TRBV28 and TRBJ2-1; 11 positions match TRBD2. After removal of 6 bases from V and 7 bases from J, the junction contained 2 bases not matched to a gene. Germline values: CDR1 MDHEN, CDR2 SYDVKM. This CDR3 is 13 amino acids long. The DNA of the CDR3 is TGTGCCAGCAGACTAGCGGGAGTAAATGAGCAGTTCTTC. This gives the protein CASRLAGVNEQFF.

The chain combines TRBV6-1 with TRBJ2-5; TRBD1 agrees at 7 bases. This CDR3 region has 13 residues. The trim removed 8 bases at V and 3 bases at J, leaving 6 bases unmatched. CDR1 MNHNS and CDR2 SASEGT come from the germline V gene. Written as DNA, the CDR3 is TGTGCCAGCCGGGACAGCGATAAAGAGACCCAGTACTTC. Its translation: CASRDSDKETQYF.

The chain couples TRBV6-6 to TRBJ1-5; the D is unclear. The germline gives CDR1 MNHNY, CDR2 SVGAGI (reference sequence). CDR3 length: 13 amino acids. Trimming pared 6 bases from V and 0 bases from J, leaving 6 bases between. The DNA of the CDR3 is TGTGCCAGCAGCTCGGTTAGCAATCAGCCCCAGCATTTT. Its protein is CASSSVSNQPQHF.

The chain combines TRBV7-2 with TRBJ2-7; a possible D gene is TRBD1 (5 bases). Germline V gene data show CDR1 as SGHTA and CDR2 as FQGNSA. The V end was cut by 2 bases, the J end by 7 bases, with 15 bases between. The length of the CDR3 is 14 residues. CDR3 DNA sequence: TGTGCCAGCAGCTTAAGTAGGGGTTCTGAGGAGCAGTACTTC. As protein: CASSLSRGSEEQYF.

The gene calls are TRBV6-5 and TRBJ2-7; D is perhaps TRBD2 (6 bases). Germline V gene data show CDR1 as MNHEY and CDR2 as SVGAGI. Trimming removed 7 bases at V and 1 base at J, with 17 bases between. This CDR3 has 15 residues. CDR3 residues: CASTIDLAHSYEQYF. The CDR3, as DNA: TGTGCCAGCACCATAGATCTAGCGCATTCCTACGAGCAGTACTTC.

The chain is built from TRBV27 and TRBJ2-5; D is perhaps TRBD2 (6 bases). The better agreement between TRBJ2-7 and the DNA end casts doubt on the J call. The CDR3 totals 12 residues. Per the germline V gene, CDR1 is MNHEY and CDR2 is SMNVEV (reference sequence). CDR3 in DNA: TGTGCCAGCAGTTTGAGCGGGTACGAGCAGTACTTC. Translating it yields CASSLSGYEQYF.

CDR3 residues: CASSLDRGNTIYF. DNA of the CDR3: TGTGCCAGCAGCTTGGACAGGGGAAACACCATATATTTT. This rearrangement joins TRBV5-6 to TRBJ1-3; weak D call: TRBD1 (5 bases). The CDR3 consists of 13 residues. The germline V gene encodes CDR1 SGHDT and CDR2 YYEEEE. The V end lost 0 bases, the J end lost 4 bases, and 5 bases lay between the germline ends.

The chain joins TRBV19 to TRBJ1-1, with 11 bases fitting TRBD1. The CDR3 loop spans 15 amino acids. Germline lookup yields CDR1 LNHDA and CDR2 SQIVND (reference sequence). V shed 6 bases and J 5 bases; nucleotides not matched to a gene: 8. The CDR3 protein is CASSRDRGMRTEAFF. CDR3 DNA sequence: TGTGCCAGTAGCAGGGACAGGGGGATGAGGACTGAAGCTTTCTTT.

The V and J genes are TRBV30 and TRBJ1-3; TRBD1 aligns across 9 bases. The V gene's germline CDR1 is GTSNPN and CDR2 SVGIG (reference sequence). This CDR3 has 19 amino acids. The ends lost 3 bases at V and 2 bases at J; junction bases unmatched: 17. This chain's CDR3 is CAWRVTGTGLFNAGNTIYF. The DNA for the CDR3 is TGTGCCTGGAGGGTAACCGGGACAGGGTTGTTCAATGCTGGAAACACCATATATTTT.